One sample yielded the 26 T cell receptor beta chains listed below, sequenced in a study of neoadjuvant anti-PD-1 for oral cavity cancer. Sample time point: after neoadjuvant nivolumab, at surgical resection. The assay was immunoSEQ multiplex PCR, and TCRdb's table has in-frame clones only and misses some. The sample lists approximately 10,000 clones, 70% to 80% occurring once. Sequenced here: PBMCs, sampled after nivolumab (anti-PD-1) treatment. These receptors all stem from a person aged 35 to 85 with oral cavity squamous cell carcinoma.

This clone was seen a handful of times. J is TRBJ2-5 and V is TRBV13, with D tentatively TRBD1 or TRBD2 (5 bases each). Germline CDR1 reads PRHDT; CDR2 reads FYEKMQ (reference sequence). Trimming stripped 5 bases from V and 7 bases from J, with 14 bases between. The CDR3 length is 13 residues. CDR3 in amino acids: CASSPGPSGTQYF. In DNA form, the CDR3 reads TGTGCCAGCAGCCCGGGGCCGTCCGGGACCCAGTACTTC. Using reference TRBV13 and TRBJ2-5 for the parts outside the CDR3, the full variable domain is AAGVIQSPRHLIKEKRETATLKCYPIPRHDTVYWYQQGPGQDPQFLISFYEKMQSDKGSIPDRFSAQQFSDYHSELNMSSLELGDSALYFCASSPGPSGTQYFGPGTRLLVL.

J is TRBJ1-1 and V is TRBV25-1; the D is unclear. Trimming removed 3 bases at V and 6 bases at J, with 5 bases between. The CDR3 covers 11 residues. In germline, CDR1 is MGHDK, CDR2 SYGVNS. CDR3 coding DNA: TGTGCCAGCAGTGATTACCCTGAAGCTTTCTTT. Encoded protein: CASSDYPEAFF.

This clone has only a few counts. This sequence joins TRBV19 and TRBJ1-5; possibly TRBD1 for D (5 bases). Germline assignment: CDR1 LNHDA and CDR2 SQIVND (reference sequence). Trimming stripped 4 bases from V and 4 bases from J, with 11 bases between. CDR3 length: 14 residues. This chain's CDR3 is CASSTQAYNQPQHF. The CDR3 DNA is TGTGCCAGTAGTACACAGGCCTATAATCAGCCCCAGCATTTT.

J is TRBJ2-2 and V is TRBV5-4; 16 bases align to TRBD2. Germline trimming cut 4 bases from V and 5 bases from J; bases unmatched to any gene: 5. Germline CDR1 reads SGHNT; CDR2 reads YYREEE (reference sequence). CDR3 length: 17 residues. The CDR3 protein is CASSPGLAGGRTGELFF. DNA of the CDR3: TGTGCCAGCAGCCCGGGACTAGCGGGGGGGAGGACCGGGGAGCTGTTTTTT.

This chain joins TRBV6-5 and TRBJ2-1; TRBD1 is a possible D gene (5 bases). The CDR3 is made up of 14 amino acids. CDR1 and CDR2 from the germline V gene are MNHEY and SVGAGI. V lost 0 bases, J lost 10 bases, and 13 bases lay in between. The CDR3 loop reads CASSYSLREGEQFF. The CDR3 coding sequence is TGTGCCAGCAGTTACTCACTCAGGGAAGGAGAGCAGTTCTTC.

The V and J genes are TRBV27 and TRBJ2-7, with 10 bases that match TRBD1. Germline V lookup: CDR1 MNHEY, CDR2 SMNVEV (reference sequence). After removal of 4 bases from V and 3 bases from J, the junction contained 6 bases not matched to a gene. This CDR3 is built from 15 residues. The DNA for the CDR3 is TGTGCCAGCAGTTCCCGGGACAGGGGTATCTACGAGCAGTACTTC. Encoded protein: CASSSRDRGIYEQYF.

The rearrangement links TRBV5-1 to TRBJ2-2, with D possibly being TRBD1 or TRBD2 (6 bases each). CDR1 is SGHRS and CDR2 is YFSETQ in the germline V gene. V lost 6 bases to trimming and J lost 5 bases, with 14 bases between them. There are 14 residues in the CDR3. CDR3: CASNPGAPTGELFF. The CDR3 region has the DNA TGCGCCAGCAACCCGGGGGCGCCTACCGGGGAGCTGTTTTTT.

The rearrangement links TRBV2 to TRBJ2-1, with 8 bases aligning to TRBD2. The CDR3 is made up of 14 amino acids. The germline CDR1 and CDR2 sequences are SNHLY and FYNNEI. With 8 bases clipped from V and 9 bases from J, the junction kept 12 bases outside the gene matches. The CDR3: CASQGQAGAGEQFF. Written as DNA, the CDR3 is TGTGCCAGCCAAGGGCAAGCGGGAGCGGGTGAGCAGTTCTTC. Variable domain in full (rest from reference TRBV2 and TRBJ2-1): EPEVTQTPSHQVTQMGQEVILRCVPISNHLYFYWYRQILGQKVEFLVSFYNNEISEKSEIFDDQFSVERPDGSNFTLKIRSTKLEDSAMYFCASQGQAGAGEQFFGPGTRLTVL.

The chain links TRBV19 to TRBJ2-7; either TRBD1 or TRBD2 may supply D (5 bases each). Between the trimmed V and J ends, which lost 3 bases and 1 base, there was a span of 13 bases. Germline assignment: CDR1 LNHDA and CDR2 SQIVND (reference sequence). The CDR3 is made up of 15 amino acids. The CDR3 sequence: CASSIRDVASYEQYF. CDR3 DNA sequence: TGTGCCAGTAGTATCAGGGACGTAGCTTCCTACGAGCAGTACTTC.

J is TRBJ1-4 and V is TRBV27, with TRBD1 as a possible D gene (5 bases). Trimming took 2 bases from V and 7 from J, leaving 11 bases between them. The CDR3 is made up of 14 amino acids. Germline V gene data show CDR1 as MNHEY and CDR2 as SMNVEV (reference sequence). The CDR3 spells CASSLLGLGEKLFF. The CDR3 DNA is TGTGCCAGCAGTTTACTGGGGCTGGGTGAAAAACTGTTTTTT.

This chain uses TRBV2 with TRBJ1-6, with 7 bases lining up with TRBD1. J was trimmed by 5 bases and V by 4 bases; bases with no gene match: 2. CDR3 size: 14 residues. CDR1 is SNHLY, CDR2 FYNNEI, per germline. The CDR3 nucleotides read TGTGCCAGCAGTGTGGACAGGAATAATTCACCCCTCCACTTT. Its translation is CASSVDRNNSPLHF.

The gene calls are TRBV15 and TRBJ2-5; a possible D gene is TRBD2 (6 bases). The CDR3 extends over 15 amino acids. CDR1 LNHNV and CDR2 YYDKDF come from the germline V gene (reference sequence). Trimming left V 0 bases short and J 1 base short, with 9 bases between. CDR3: CATSRDRDFQETQYF. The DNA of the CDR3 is TGTGCCACCAGCAGAGATAGGGACTTCCAAGAGACCCAGTACTTC.

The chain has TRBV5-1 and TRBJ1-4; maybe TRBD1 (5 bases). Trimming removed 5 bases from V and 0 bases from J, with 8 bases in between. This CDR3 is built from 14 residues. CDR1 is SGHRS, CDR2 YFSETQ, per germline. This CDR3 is CASRQDSTNEKLFF. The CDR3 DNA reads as TGCGCCAGCAGACAGGATTCAACTAATGAAAAACTGTTTTTT.

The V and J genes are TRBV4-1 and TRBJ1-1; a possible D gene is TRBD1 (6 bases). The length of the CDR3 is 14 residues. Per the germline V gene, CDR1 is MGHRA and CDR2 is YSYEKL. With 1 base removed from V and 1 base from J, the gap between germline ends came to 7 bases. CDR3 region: CASSQVTGNTEAFF. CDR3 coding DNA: TGCGCCAGCAGCCAAGTGACAGGGAACACTGAAGCTTTCTTT.

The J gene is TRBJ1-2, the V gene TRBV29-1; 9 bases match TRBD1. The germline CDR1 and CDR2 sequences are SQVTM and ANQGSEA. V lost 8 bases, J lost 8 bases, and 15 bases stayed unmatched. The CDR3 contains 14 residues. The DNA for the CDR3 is TGCAGCTCCCTTGAGGAGGACAGGGGCCACGGCTACACCTTC. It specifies CSSLEEDRGHGYTF.

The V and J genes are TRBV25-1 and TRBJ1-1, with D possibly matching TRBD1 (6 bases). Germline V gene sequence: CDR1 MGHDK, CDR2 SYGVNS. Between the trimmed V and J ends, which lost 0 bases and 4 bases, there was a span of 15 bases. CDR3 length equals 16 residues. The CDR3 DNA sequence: TGTGCCAGCAGTGAATACGGACTTTCAGGGGTCACTGAAGCTTTCTTT. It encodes CASSEYGLSGVTEAFF.

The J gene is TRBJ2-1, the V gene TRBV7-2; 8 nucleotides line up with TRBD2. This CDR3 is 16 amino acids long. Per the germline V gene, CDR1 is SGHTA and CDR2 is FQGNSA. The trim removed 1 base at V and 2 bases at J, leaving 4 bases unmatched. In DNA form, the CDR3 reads TGTGCCAGCAGCTTAGTTACTAGCGGCCCCTACAATGAGCAGTTCTTC. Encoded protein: CASSLVTSGPYNEQFF.

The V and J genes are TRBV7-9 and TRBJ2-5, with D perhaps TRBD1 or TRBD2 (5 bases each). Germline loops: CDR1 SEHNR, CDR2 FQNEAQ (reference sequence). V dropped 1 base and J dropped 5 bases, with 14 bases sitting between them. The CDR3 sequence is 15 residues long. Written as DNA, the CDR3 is TGTGCCAGCAGCTTAGGGGGGTTCATGAAGGAGACCCAGTACTTC. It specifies CASSLGGFMKETQYF.

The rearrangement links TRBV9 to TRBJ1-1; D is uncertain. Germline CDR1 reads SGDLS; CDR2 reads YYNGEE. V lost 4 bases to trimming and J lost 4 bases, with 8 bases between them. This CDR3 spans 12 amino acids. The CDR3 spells CASSPEGTEAFF. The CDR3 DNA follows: TGTGCCAGCAGCCCCGAGGGCACTGAAGCTTTCTTT.

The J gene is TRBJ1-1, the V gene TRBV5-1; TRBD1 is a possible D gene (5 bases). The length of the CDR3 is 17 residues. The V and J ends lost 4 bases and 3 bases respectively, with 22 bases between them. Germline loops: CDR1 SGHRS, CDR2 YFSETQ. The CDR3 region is CASSPRVSRGWYTEAFF. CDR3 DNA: TGCGCCAGCAGCCCGAGGGTTTCTAGGGGCTGGTACACTGAAGCTTTCTTT.

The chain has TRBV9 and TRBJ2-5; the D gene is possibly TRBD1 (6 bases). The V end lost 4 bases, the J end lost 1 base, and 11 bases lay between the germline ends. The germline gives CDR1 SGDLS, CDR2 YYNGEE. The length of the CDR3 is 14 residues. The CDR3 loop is CASSFRDTQETQYF. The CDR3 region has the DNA TGTGCCAGCAGCTTCCGGGACACCCAAGAGACCCAGTACTTC.

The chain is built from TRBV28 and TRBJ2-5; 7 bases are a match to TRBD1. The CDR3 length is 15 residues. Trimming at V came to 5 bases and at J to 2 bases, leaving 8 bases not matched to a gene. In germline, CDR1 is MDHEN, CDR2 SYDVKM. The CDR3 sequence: CASSLQGFRQETQYF. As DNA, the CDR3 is TGTGCCAGCAGTCTACAGGGGTTCAGGCAAGAGACCCAGTACTTC.

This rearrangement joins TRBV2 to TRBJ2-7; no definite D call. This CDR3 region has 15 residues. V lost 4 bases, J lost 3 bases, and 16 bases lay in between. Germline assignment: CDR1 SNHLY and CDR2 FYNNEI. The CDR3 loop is CASSAGPGQGYEQYF. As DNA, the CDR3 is TGTGCCAGCAGTGCCGGACCGGGTCAAGGCTACGAGCAGTACTTC.

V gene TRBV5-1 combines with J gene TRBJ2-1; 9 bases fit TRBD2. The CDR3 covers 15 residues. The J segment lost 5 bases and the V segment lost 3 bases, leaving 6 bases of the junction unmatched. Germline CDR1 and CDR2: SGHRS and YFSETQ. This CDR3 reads CASSSSGGSNNEQFF. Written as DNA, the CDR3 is TGCGCCAGCAGCTCAAGCGGGGGGTCGAACAATGAGCAGTTCTTC.

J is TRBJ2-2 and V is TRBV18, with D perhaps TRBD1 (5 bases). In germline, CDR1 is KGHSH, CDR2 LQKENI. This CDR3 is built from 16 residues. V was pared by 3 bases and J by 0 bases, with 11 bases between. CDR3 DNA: TGTGCCAGCTCACCTAGACAGTCCTCGAACACCGGGGAGCTGTTTTTT. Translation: CASSPRQSSNTGELFF.

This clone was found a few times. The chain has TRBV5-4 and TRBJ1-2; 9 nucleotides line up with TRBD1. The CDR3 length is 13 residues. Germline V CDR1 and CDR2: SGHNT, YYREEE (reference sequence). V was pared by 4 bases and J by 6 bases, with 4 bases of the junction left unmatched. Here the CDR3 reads CASSPTGGDGYTF. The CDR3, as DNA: TGTGCCAGCAGCCCGACAGGGGGTGATGGCTACACCTTC.